This note documents a single T cell receptor beta chain sequence. Clones were sequenced by immunoSEQ multiplex PCR, and TCRdb holds only the in-frame ones, with some missing. This sample has 65,000 to 80,000 clones; about 89% occur once, and the top ten carry 0.76%. The length of the CDR3 is 14 residues. Trimming pared 6 bases from V and 2 bases from J, leaving 11 bases between. CDR1 and CDR2 from the germline V gene are MNHNS and SASEGT. This record comes from a study of OX40 agonist ivuxolimab in advanced cancers. Across the study: Ivuxolimab, an antibody acting as an agonist of OX40 (CD134), was used to treat patients.

The clonotype comes from an adult with an advanced solid tumor such as melanoma, head and neck, liver or kidney cancer. This chain connects TRBV6-1 to TRBJ1-5; weak D call: TRBD1 (6 bases). The starting material was CD4+ or CD8+ T cells sorted from blood, obtained in a trial of the OX40 agonist ivuxolimab. The CDR3 sequence: CASRGHGGNQPQHF. CDR3 nucleotide sequence: TGTGCCAGCAGGGGACACGGGGGCAATCAGCCCCAGCATTTT.